This TCR beta chain originates from a study of T cell responses to AZD1222 COVID-19 vaccine. Study findings and constraints: At 160-218 and 743-854, vaccine-associated CD4 TCRs were dominant, and they spanned spike.

Combined were second doses at about 4 or about 12 weeks. This clone was picked up one time. Its specificity is unknown. Method: immunoSEQ multiplex PCR; TCRdb's copy keeps in-frame clones and lacks some. The repertoire includes 90,000 to 120,000 clones, about 90% of them detected once, and under 10% sits in the top ten. CDR3 length: 15 residues. V lost 3 bases and J lost 5; bases outside the gene matches: 7. From germline, CDR1 is DFQATT and CDR2 SNEGSKA (reference sequence). This TCR was sampled from an adult who received the AZD1222 COVID-19 vaccine. The material sequenced was peripheral blood, taken 28 days after the second AZD1222 dose. The chain recombines TRBV20-1 with TRBJ1-6, with TRBD1 identical over 7 bases. The CDR3 here is CSASPLGTDNSPLHF. Here the CDR3 DNA reads TGCAGTGCTAGTCCCCTGGGGACAGATAATTCACCCCTCCACTTT.